This T cell receptor beta chain was sequenced for a study of blood T cell repertoires in COVID-19. The overall study: The analysed material was cDNA or gDNA that came from T cells, B-cell-depleted T cells, or PBMCs.

Germline V gene sequence: CDR1 LGHNA, CDR2 YSLEER. V was cut by 0 bases and J by 0 bases, with 9 bases left in between. CDR3 length: 16 residues. In the study's own analysis: The assay estimated nucleated cells by amplifying reference gene primers. Using immunoSEQ multiplex PCR, the repertoire was profiled, and TCRdb retains in-frame clones only, with some absent. The DNA gave D and trimming, while V, J and clone size come from that table. The data show around 160,000 clones, with approximately 78% seen just once and roughly 11% held by the top ten. The sample consisted of peripheral blood. The clonotype comes from a human donor in a cohort sampled during active COVID-19. The chain carries TRBV4-3 and TRBJ2-1, with D possibly being TRBD1 (6 bases). CDR3 DNA: TGCGCCAGCAGCCAAGACGTGACAGGCTCCTACAATGAGCAGTTCTTC. Its protein is CASSQDVTGSYNEQFF.